A single sample gave rise to the 7 T cell receptor beta chains below, sequenced in a study of shared clonotypes between healthy human individuals. Repertoires were generated with immunoSEQ multiplex PCR, while TCRdb's copy carries only in-frame clones and drops some. The data hold millions of clones, with around 95% observed a single time. The specimen was naive CD4+ T cells sorted from blood. As to subset: CD45RA+ positively selected. Receptor source: a man between 18 and 35 years old in good health.

The J gene is TRBJ2-1, the V gene TRBV11-2, with a possible D match to TRBD2 (6 bases). CDR3 length: 14 amino acids. Germline CDR1 and CDR2: SGHAT and FQNNGV. The ends were cut back, 6 bases at V and 7 bases at J, with 16 bases in the middle. The CDR3 DNA is TGTGCCAGCAGACCGTCCTCGGGGAGGAATGAGCAGTTCTTC. It translates to CASRPSSGRNEQFF.

The chain is built from TRBV18 and TRBJ2-1; 9 bases are shared with TRBD1. This CDR3 has 15 residues. V dropped 5 bases and J dropped 4; count of bases not matched to a gene: 6. Germline assignment: CDR1 KGHSH and CDR2 LQKENI. The CDR3 sequence: CASSSGTGTYNEQFF. DNA of the CDR3: TGTGCCAGCTCATCCGGGACAGGGACTTACAATGAGCAGTTCTTC. The variable domain in full, with the rest retrieved from reference TRBV18 and TRBJ2-1, is NAGVMQNPRHLVRRRGQEARLRCSPMKGHSHVYWYRQLPEEGLKFMVYLQKENIIDESGMPKERFSAEFPKEGPSILRIQQVVRGDSAAYFCASSSGTGTYNEQFFGPGTRLTVL.

V and J are TRBV19 and TRBJ1-6; 9 nucleotides match TRBD1. The CDR3 has 15 residues. The germline gives CDR1 LNHDA, CDR2 SQIVND (reference sequence). V dropped 4 bases and J dropped 10; count of bases not matched to a gene: 8. Here the CDR3 reads CASSTSGQGGSPLHF. CDR3 coding DNA: TGTGCCAGTAGTACCTCGGGACAGGGTGGATCACCCCTCCACTTT.

The chain carries TRBV6-1 and TRBJ2-2, with D unresolved. V dropped 8 bases and J dropped 3 bases, with 16 bases sitting between them. Germline lookup yields CDR1 MNHNS and CDR2 SASEGT. The CDR3 extends over 15 amino acids. CDR3 sequence (DNA): TGTGCCAGCCTACTGAAGTCACGCGACACCGGGGAGCTGTTTTTT. The encoded protein is CASLLKSRDTGELFF.

The chain carries TRBV6-5 and TRBJ2-2; no reliable D call. CDR3 length: 14 amino acids. The V gene lost 0 bases and the J gene lost 7 bases, with 9 bases spanning the gap. Germline V CDR1 and CDR2: MNHEY, SVGAGI. The DNA for the CDR3 is TGTGCCAGCAGTTACTCGAGTGTGAGCGGGGAGCTGTTTTTT. It specifies CASSYSSVSGELFF.

The CDR3 nucleotides read TGTGCCTGGAGTAAAAACCGGGACATCCGGGGATCACCCCTCCACTTT. It is translated as CAWSKNRDIRGSPLHF. The V and J genes are TRBV30 and TRBJ1-6; D perhaps matches TRBD1 (6 bases). Trimming took off 2 bases at V and 10 bases at J, with 21 bases between the two ends. There are 16 residues in the CDR3. Germline values: CDR1 GTSNPN, CDR2 SVGIG (reference sequence).

The genes are TRBV2 and TRBJ1-5; 7 bases align to TRBD1. V was clipped by 6 bases and J by 2 bases; unmatched bases: 7. Per the germline V gene, CDR1 is SNHLY and CDR2 is FYNNEI. There are 15 residues in the CDR3. Here the CDR3 reads CASSFIGGGNQPQHF. DNA for the CDR3: TGTGCCAGCAGCTTCATAGGGGGCGGCAATCAGCCCCAGCATTTT.